These 20 T cell receptor beta chains came from one sample sequenced in a study of blood T cell repertoires in COVID-19. The repertoire was sequenced with immunoSEQ multiplex PCR; TCRdb's copy has only in-frame clones and lacks some. Counted here are tens of thousands of clones, roughly 90% occurring once; the ten biggest clones make up roughly 10%. Sequenced material: peripheral blood. The receptors were gathered from a human donor in a cohort sampled during active COVID-19. The donor label of this sample is uncertain.

This sequence joins TRBV11-2 and TRBJ2-7; perhaps TRBD1 as D (6 bases). The germline V gene encodes CDR1 SGHAT and CDR2 FQNNGV. V was pared by 5 bases and J by 7 bases, with 21 bases between. This CDR3 is built from 15 residues. CDR3: CASSVGTPGIREQYF. CDR3 in DNA: TGTGCCAGCAGCGTGGGGACACCGGGAATAAGGGAGCAGTACTTC.

This clone occurred a few times. V usage is TRBV18 and J usage is TRBJ1-1; 7 nucleotides agree with TRBD1. Trimming removed 3 bases from V and 5 bases from J; junction bases left unmatched: 15. Looked up from germline, CDR1 is KGHSH and CDR2 is LQKENI. CDR3 length: 17 amino acids. The CDR3 nucleotides read TGTGCCAGCTCACCTTTAACCAACAGGGGCTTTAAGACTGAAGCTTTCTTT. Translating it yields CASSPLTNRGFKTEAFF.

This chain uses TRBV5-4 with TRBJ2-7, with D perhaps matching TRBD2 (5 bases). The length of the CDR3 is 13 residues. CDR1 and CDR2 (germline): SGHNT, YYREEE (reference sequence). V was pared by 1 base and J by 6 bases, with 11 bases between. The CDR3 sequence: CASSLTRAGEQYF. CDR3 sequence (DNA): TGTGCCAGCAGCTTGACGAGGGCCGGCGAGCAGTACTTC.

The rearrangement links TRBV24-1 to TRBJ1-1; D may be TRBD1 (6 bases). Between the trimmed V and J ends, which lost 3 bases and 4 bases, there was a span of 8 bases. The CDR3 length is 13 residues. Germline loops: CDR1 KGHDR, CDR2 SFDVKD. The CDR3 DNA sequence: TGTGCCACCAGTGATGGGGGCTTCACTGAAGCTTTCTTT. Its protein is CATSDGGFTEAFF.

The chain joins TRBV29-1 to TRBJ2-7; TRBD1 agrees at 10 bases. This CDR3 is built from 13 residues. J was trimmed by 7 bases and V by 5 bases; bases with no gene match: 8. CDR1 is SQVTM, CDR2 ANQGSEA, per germline. The chain's CDR3 is CSVRQGASWEQYF. CDR3 coding DNA: TGCAGCGTTCGACAGGGGGCTTCTTGGGAGCAGTACTTC.

This chain uses TRBV19 with TRBJ2-1, with 9 bases that match TRBD2. The V gene end was trimmed by 3 bases and the J gene end by 5 bases; junction bases not matched to a gene: 5. Germline CDR1 LNHDA, CDR2 SQIVND (reference sequence). This CDR3 has 15 amino acids. CDR3 protein: CASSIPSGAHNEQFF. The DNA for the CDR3 is TGTGCCAGTAGTATCCCTAGCGGGGCCCACAATGAGCAGTTCTTC.

This clone is a singleton in its sample. This CDR3 reads CAWSPSSFSYNSPLHF. The CDR3 coding sequence is TGTGCCTGGAGTCCGTCGTCCTTCTCCTATAATTCACCCCTCCACTTT. The chain combines TRBV30 with TRBJ1-6; the D is unclear. The CDR3 loop spans 16 amino acids. Germline V gene lookup returns CDR1 GTSNPN and CDR2 SVGIG (reference sequence). V lost 2 bases to trimming and J lost 0 bases, with 11 bases between them.

V and J are TRBV28 and TRBJ2-7, with 7 bases fitting TRBD2. Germline values: CDR1 MDHEN, CDR2 SYDVKM. CDR3 length: 15 amino acids. V lost 3 bases and J lost 2; bases outside the gene matches: 7. The CDR3: CASSFGVAGTYEQYF. CDR3 DNA: TGTGCCAGCAGTTTTGGGGTAGCGGGTACCTACGAGCAGTACTTC.

The chain has TRBV19 and TRBJ1-4; D is possibly TRBD1 (5 bases). Trimming pared 3 bases from V and 2 bases from J, leaving 13 bases between. The CDR3 is made up of 16 amino acids. Germline V lookup: CDR1 LNHDA, CDR2 SQIVND (reference sequence). The CDR3 nucleotides read TGTGCCAGTAGTATTGCCGGGGGTGGGACTAATGAAAAACTGTTTTTT. Its translation is CASSIAGGGTNEKLFF.

In this sample, this clone turned up a few times. The chain carries TRBV19 and TRBJ1-6; D perhaps matches TRBD1 (6 bases). The CDR3 length is 12 residues. Deletions cut 2 bases from V and 16 bases from J, with 12 bases between. CDR1 and CDR2 (germline): LNHDA, SQIVND (reference sequence). CDR3 nucleotides: TGTGCCAGTAGTATATACCCGGGACAACTCCACTTT. Translating gives CASSIYPGQLHF.

The gene calls are TRBV10-1 and TRBJ2-1; 9 positions match TRBD2. The CDR3 is 14 residues long. Germline V gene data show CDR1 as WNHNN and CDR2 as SYGVQD (reference sequence). V lost 3 bases to trimming and J lost 7 bases; unmatched junction nucleotides: 4. CDR3 DNA sequence: TGCGCCAGCAGTGACTCTAGCGGGAAGAATGAGCAGTTCTTC. Its protein product is CASSDSSGKNEQFF.

The chain carries TRBV23-1 and TRBJ2-1; possibly TRBD2 for D (6 bases). TRBV23-1 counts as an open reading frame of uncertain function. The V end lost 1 base, the J end lost 6 bases, and 19 bases lay between the germline ends. CDR3 length: 17 residues. The CDR3 DNA is TGCGCCAGCAGTCAATTGGGGCGGGGCCTTTGCACCAATGAGCAGTTCTTC. It yields the protein CASSQLGRGLCTNEQFF.

The genes are TRBV19 and TRBJ2-7; 11 bases agree with TRBD2. J was trimmed by 1 base and V by 6 bases; bases with no gene match: 5. This CDR3 comprises 15 residues. From germline, CDR1 is LNHDA and CDR2 SQIVND (reference sequence). The CDR3 spells CASRLSSGGSYEQYF. CDR3 bases: TGTGCCAGTAGGCTATCTAGCGGGGGGTCCTACGAGCAGTACTTC.

This sequence joins TRBV18 and TRBJ2-3, with TRBD1 matching over 7 bases. Germline CDR1 is KGHSH and CDR2 is LQKENI. The CDR3 spans 15 residues. After removal of 0 bases from V and 5 bases from J, the junction contained 5 bases not matched to a gene. Written as DNA, the CDR3 is TGTGCCAGCTCACCACCGGGACAGCTGAAAGATACGCAGTATTTT. As protein: CASSPPGQLKDTQYF.

The V call is TRBV11-3, the J call TRBJ1-1; D ambiguous. The CDR3 is 14 amino acids. Deletions cut 2 bases from V and 3 bases from J, with 10 bases between. From germline, CDR1 is SGHNT and CDR2 YENEEA. The CDR3 is CASSLLRVDTEAFF. The CDR3 DNA is TGTGCCAGCAGCTTATTGCGGGTGGACACTGAAGCTTTCTTT.

The chain links TRBV20-1 to TRBJ1-6; no definite D call. V gave up 3 bases and J gave up 8 bases, with 8 bases separating them. The CDR3 extends over 12 amino acids. Germline CDR1 reads DFQATT; CDR2 reads SNEGSKA (reference sequence). CDR3 bases: TGCAGTGCTAGTTCGGGTGATTCACCCCTCCACTTT. It is translated as CSASSGDSPLHF.

The rearrangement links TRBV11-2 to TRBJ2-3, with 7 bases lining up with TRBD2. Germline-derived CDR1 and CDR2 are SGHAT and FQNNGV. The junction had 10 bases not matched to a gene; V was cut back by 8 bases and J by 5 bases. This CDR3 region has 14 residues. DNA for the CDR3: TGTGCCAGCGGGTCCGCGGGAGAGGGAGATACGCAGTATTTT. Translated: CASGSAGEGDTQYF.

The gene calls are TRBV10-1 and TRBJ2-5; D might be TRBD2 (6 bases). Germline values: CDR1 WNHNN, CDR2 SYGVQD (reference sequence). V was shortened by 6 bases and J by 5 bases, with 16 bases between the two germline ends. CDR3 length: 14 amino acids. CDR3 DNA sequence: TGCGCCAGCAGCGCCCTTGGAGGGCGGGAGACCCAGTACTTC. Its protein product is CASSALGGRETQYF.

The chain employs TRBV7-8 and TRBJ1-1; D may be TRBD1 (6 bases). This CDR3 comprises 15 residues. The V end lost 5 bases, the J end lost 1 base, and 14 bases lay between the germline ends. The germline V gene encodes CDR1 SGHVS and CDR2 FQNEAQ. CDR3 coding DNA: TGTGCCAGCAGCCCCTGGACAGCCTCGAACACTGAAGCTTTCTTT. Its protein is CASSPWTASNTEAFF.

Concerning this clone itself: A read error may account for a junction end that differs from germline. The V and J genes are TRBV6-1 and TRBJ2-3, with D perhaps TRBD2 (6 bases). CDR1 and CDR2 from the germline V gene are MNHNS and SASEGT. This CDR3 region has 15 residues. The CDR3 DNA reads TGTGCCAGCAGTCAAGCCAGCGGGAGCACAGATACGCAGTATTTT. Its translation is CASSQASGSTDTQYF.